Listed below are T cell receptor beta chains from one sample, sequenced in a study of beta chain features in type 1 diabetes. Assay used: immunoSEQ multiplex PCR; TCRdb lists only in-frame clones, some missing. Of roughly 150,000 clones in the sample, roughly 9% are singletons; the top ten hold under 0.75%. The sequenced material came from central memory CD4+ T cells from blood. These receptors originate from a woman aged 25-40 years with type 1 diabetes. The conserved cysteine and the conserved F or W are not part of the CDR3 here. Fields, in order: V gene, J gene, CDR3 protein.

TRBV28	TRBJ1-1	ASSLSAGTGEAEAF
TRBV5-1	TRBJ1-2	ASSWTGSDGYT
TRBV23-1	TRBJ2-1	ASSQSRENNEQF
TRBV19	TRBJ2-6	ASSTPGSGANVLT
TRBV6-5	TRBJ2-2	AIRSGNTGELF
TRBV5-6	TRBJ2-1	ASRFLRGDSSYNEQF
TRBV11-2	TRBJ1-1	ASSFRRENTEAF
TRBV25-1	TRBJ2-6	ASSLRLSTDGANVLT
TRBV28	TRBJ1-2	ASSPQWGGHGYT
TRBV9	TRBJ2-2	ASSRLRISTGELF
TRBV30	TRBJ2-1	AWRPSGSDNEQF
TRBV5-4	TRBJ2-1	ASSLERELGGEQF
TRBV29-1	TRBJ2-5	SAADRTQETQY
TRBV28	TRBJ1-1	ASTRGPEAF
TRBV2	TRBJ2-3	ASSASRTDTQY
TRBV28	TRBJ2-6	ASKLWDTGANVLT
TRBV19	TRBJ2-3	ASSGYAGGIADTQY
TRBV2	TRBJ2-7	ASSFTSSYEQY
TRBV10-3	TRBJ2-2	AIRAGRESGELF
TRBV19	TRBJ1-1	ASSMFPTALNTEAF